These 32 T cell receptor beta chains came from one sample sequenced in a study of CD8 T cells in Susac syndrome. Reverse transcription of about 0.5 to 1 ug RNA used random hexamers. TCRdb independently ran MiXCR on the immunoSEQ multiplex PCR reads; one entry per CDR3 protein. There are some 26,000 distinct CDR3 sequences in the sample; 80% to 95% occur only once, and 0.63% lies in the top ten. The specimen was CD8+ T cells from PBMCs. The receptor source for this set is a human donor with Susac syndrome.

V and J are TRBV28 and TRBJ2-5, with 9 positions matching TRBD2. CDR3 length: 17 amino acids. Germline-derived CDR1 and CDR2 are MDHEN and SYDVKM. Trimming took 4 bases from V and 2 from J; bases not matched to a gene: 11. CDR3 sequence reads: CASSYGLAGPRQETQYF. The CDR3 nucleotides are TGTGCCAGCAGTTATGGCCTAGCGGGGCCGAGGCAAGAGACCCAGTACTTC.

V is TRBV5-5 and J is TRBJ1-1; D is undetermined. The CDR3 sequence is 12 residues long. Per the germline V gene, CDR1 is SGHKS and CDR2 is YYEKEE (reference sequence). The ends were cut back, 1 base at V and 0 bases at J, with 1 base in the middle. CDR3 bases: TGTGCCAGCAGCTTGTTGAACACTGAAGCTTTCTTT. Protein sequence: CASSLLNTEAFF.

This chain links TRBV7-9 with TRBJ2-5; no reliable D call. Trimming left V 4 bases short and J 2 bases short, with 11 bases between. This CDR3 comprises 14 residues. From germline, CDR1 is SEHNR and CDR2 FQNEAQ (reference sequence). CDR3 region: CASSSEDGQETQYF. The CDR3 region has the DNA TGTGCCAGCAGCTCCGAGGACGGGCAAGAGACCCAGTACTTC.

This rearrangement joins TRBV23-1 to TRBJ1-4; the D gene is possibly TRBD1 (5 bases). TRBV23-1 is given ORF status, its function remaining uncertain. This CDR3 has 16 residues. V was trimmed by 0 bases and J by 6 bases, leaving 14 bases between them. CDR3 in amino acids: CASSQSRGQEDEKLFF. The CDR3, as DNA: TGCGCCAGCAGTCAATCTCGTGGACAAGAGGATGAAAAACTGTTTTTT.

V usage is TRBV3-1 and J usage is TRBJ1-1; D call uncertain. The V and J ends lost 4 bases and 4 bases respectively, with 7 bases between them. CDR3 length: 12 amino acids. Germline CDR1 reads LGHDT; CDR2 reads YNNKEL (reference sequence). The CDR3 protein is CASSPVGTEAFF. DNA for the CDR3: TGTGCCAGCAGCCCCGTGGGCACTGAAGCTTTCTTT.

A single count supports this clonotype. The J gene is TRBJ2-1, the V gene TRBV5-1; D gene ambiguous. V was shortened by 0 bases and J by 3 bases, with 7 bases between the two germline ends. Germline loops: CDR1 SGHRS, CDR2 YFSETQ. The CDR3 has 14 amino acids. The CDR3 coding sequence is TGCGCCAGCAGCTTGGAGGCCAGCTACAATGAGCAGTTCTTC. It specifies CASSLEASYNEQFF.

The chain joins TRBV25-1 to TRBJ1-6; 7 nucleotides agree with TRBD1. The V segment lost 1 base and the J segment 4 bases; nucleotides outside the gene matches: 1. The CDR3 has 15 amino acids. Per the germline V gene, CDR1 is MGHDK and CDR2 is SYGVNS. The CDR3 protein is CASSESGQYNSPLHF. As DNA, the CDR3 is TGTGCCAGCAGTGAATCGGGACAGTATAATTCACCCCTCCACTTT.

The V and J genes are TRBV19 and TRBJ1-1; D possibly corresponds to TRBD1 (5 bases). V lost 7 bases and J lost 1, with 13 bases in between. In germline, CDR1 is LNHDA, CDR2 SQIVND (reference sequence). The CDR3 has 14 residues. The CDR3 loop reads CASKWGRRNTEAFF. For the CDR3, the DNA is TGTGCCAGTAAGTGGGGACGGCGGAACACTGAAGCTTTCTTT.

The rearrangement uses TRBV7-9 and TRBJ2-7, with D tentatively TRBD1 or TRBD2 (6 bases each). Trimming took off 2 bases at V and 5 bases at J, with 16 bases between the two ends. The CDR3 has 15 amino acids. Germline assignment: CDR1 SEHNR and CDR2 FQNEAQ (reference sequence). This chain's CDR3 is CASSLYVGGRDEQYF. The CDR3 DNA reads TGTGCCAGCAGCTTATATGTGGGGGGCAGGGACGAGCAGTACTTC.

This chain links TRBV29-1 with TRBJ2-2; D possibly matches TRBD1 or TRBD2 (5 bases each). V was trimmed by 4 bases and J by 1 base, leaving 13 bases between them. The CDR3 runs to 15 residues. The germline CDR1 and CDR2 sequences are SQVTM and ANQGSEA. CDR3 sequence: CSVGLGARNTGELFF. The CDR3 region has the DNA TGCAGCGTTGGCCTCGGGGCCCGGAACACCGGGGAGCTGTTTTTT.

The chain employs TRBV18 and TRBJ1-1; weak D call: TRBD1 (5 bases). Trimming left V 6 bases short and J 4 bases short, with 15 bases between. The length of the CDR3 is 14 residues. From germline, CDR1 is KGHSH and CDR2 LQKENI. The CDR3 spells CASSEGAGSTEAFF. As DNA, the CDR3 is TGTGCCAGCTCGGAAGGGGCAGGGAGCACTGAAGCTTTCTTT. The variable domain in full, with the rest retrieved from reference TRBV18 and TRBJ1-1, is NAGVMQNPRHLVRRRGQEARLRCSPMKGHSHVYWYRQLPEEGLKFMVYLQKENIIDESGMPKERFSAEFPKEGPSILRIQQVVRGDSAAYFCASSEGAGSTEAFFGQGTRLTVV.

This chain links TRBV7-9 with TRBJ1-3; no definite D call. The germline V gene encodes CDR1 SEHNR and CDR2 FQNEAQ (reference sequence). The V end was cut by 2 bases, the J end by 0 bases, with 5 bases between. CDR3 length: 14 amino acids. CDR3 protein: CASSLTYSGNTIYF. In DNA form, the CDR3 reads TGTGCCAGCAGCTTAACCTACTCTGGAAACACCATATATTTT.

V gene TRBV6-5 combines with J gene TRBJ2-5; 7 positions agree with TRBD1. After removal of 5 bases from V and 5 bases from J, the junction contained 11 bases not matched to a gene. The CDR3 is made up of 15 amino acids. The V gene's germline CDR1 is MNHEY and CDR2 SVGAGI. The CDR3 sequence: CASSPRDSLGETQYF. DNA for the CDR3: TGTGCCAGCAGTCCCAGGGACAGCCTGGGGGAGACCCAGTACTTC.

The rearrangement uses TRBV27 and TRBJ2-6, with D uncertain. CDR1 is MNHEY, CDR2 SMNVEV, per germline (reference sequence). The CDR3 has 15 residues. V gave up 5 bases and J gave up 0 bases, with 8 bases separating them. This CDR3 is CASSPRASGANVLTF. The CDR3 DNA reads as TGTGCCAGCAGTCCTCGGGCCTCTGGGGCCAACGTCCTGACTTTC.

The V and J genes are TRBV7-8 and TRBJ2-7; 7 bases map to TRBD1. Germline CDR1 and CDR2: SGHVS and FQNEAQ. The CDR3 extends over 14 amino acids. Trimming took 5 bases from V and 3 from J; bases not matched to a gene: 7. The CDR3 reads CASSGTEFYYEQYF. The CDR3, as DNA: TGTGCCAGCAGCGGGACAGAGTTCTACTACGAGCAGTACTTC.

V and J are TRBV12-3 or TRBV12-4 and TRBJ2-7, with TRBD1 matching 8 bases. This CDR3 contains 13 residues. Losses at the gene ends were 6 bases for V and 5 bases for J; bases not matched to a gene: 6. The CDR3 sequence is CASSVQGVNEQYF. The CDR3 nucleotides are TGTGCCAGCAGCGTACAGGGGGTGAACGAGCAGTACTTC.

This chain joins TRBV6-5 and TRBJ1-2, with D uncertain. This CDR3 spans 11 amino acids. Germline V gene lookup returns CDR1 MNHEY and CDR2 SVGAGI. V was pared by 4 bases and J by 6 bases, with 6 bases between. DNA of the CDR3: TGTGCCAGCAGTTCCTCCCATGGCTACACCTTC. Protein: CASSSSHGYTF.

V and J are TRBV18 and TRBJ1-2; D is possibly TRBD1 (6 bases). In germline, CDR1 is KGHSH, CDR2 LQKENI. V was clipped by 0 bases and J by 2 bases, with 7 bases between them. There are 14 residues in the CDR3. In DNA form, the CDR3 reads TGTGCCAGCTCACCACCGCAGGGGAACTATGGCTACACCTTC. It encodes CASSPPQGNYGYTF.

J is TRBJ1-1 and V is TRBV6-6, with 9 bases lining up with TRBD1. CDR3 length equals 14 residues. CDR1 MNHNY and CDR2 SVGAGI come from the germline V gene (reference sequence). Trimming at V came to 2 bases and at J to 5 bases, leaving 3 bases not matched to a gene. Here the CDR3 reads CASSYAQGATEAFF. Here the CDR3 DNA reads TGTGCCAGCAGTTACGCACAGGGGGCTACTGAAGCTTTCTTT.

This chain connects TRBV15 to TRBJ2-5; a possible D gene is TRBD2 (6 bases). Germline-derived CDR1 and CDR2 are LNHNV and YYDKDF (reference sequence). CDR3 length: 15 amino acids. The ends were cut back, 4 bases at V and 5 bases at J, with 17 bases in the middle. The CDR3 DNA follows: TGTGCCACCAGCATATTACGGAGCGGGTGGGAGACCCAGTACTTC. Translating it yields CATSILRSGWETQYF.

This chain links TRBV6-1 with TRBJ1-6; a weak D match, TRBD1 (5 bases). CDR1 and CDR2 from the germline V gene are MNHNS and SASEGT. Deletions cut 10 bases from V and 0 bases from J, with 25 bases between. CDR3 length equals 19 residues. The CDR3 sequence: CATTTSAGFYFSYNSPLHF. The CDR3, as DNA: TGTGCCACGACCACCTCCGCAGGGTTTTACTTCTCCTATAATTCACCCCTCCACTTT.

This rearrangement joins TRBV25-1 to TRBJ1-1; possibly TRBD1 for D (6 bases). V lost 6 bases and J lost 0, with 14 bases in between. Germline V gene data show CDR1 as MGHDK and CDR2 as SYGVNS. The CDR3 runs 15 residues. The CDR3 DNA is TGTGCCAGCAGCGAGTGGGGGGCCTTGAACACTGAAGCTTTCTTT. Its translation is CASSEWGALNTEAFF.

V usage is TRBV27 and J usage is TRBJ1-3; TRBD1 matches 8 bases. V lost 4 bases and J lost 3; bases outside the gene matches: 5. The CDR3 sequence is 15 residues long. Per germline, CDR1 MNHEY and CDR2 SMNVEV (reference sequence). The DNA for the CDR3 is TGTGCCAGCAGTTCAGGACAGGGAGGTGGAAACACCATATATTTT. Amino acid sequence: CASSSGQGGGNTIYF.

This chain links TRBV12-5 with TRBJ2-1; no clear D gene. This CDR3 is 13 amino acids long. Germline V CDR1 and CDR2: LGHNT, FRNRAP. V lost 0 bases and J 8 bases, leaving 8 bases between the germline ends. CDR3 in amino acids: CASGLVGVDEQFF. The CDR3 DNA follows: TGTGCTAGTGGTTTGGTAGGCGTGGATGAGCAGTTCTTC.

The chain uses TRBV6-5 and TRBJ2-7; 9 nucleotides align to TRBD1. Germline V gene lookup returns CDR1 MNHEY and CDR2 SVGAGI. There are 17 residues in the CDR3. V was pared by 4 bases and J by 5 bases, with 15 bases of the junction left unmatched. The CDR3 spells CASSFDPPRTGAHEQYF. The CDR3 coding sequence is TGTGCCAGCAGTTTCGACCCCCCGCGGACAGGGGCCCACGAGCAGTACTTC.

The chain links TRBV5-8 to TRBJ1-1; tentatively, D is TRBD1 (5 bases). The CDR3 is 15 residues long. Trimming cost V 10 bases and J 1 base, with 20 bases left between them. Germline assignment: CDR1 SGHTS and CDR2 YDEGEE. DNA of the CDR3: TGTGCCGGGGCTATAGTTGGGTCGGAGAACACTGAAGCTTTCTTT. This translates into CAGAIVGSENTEAFF. Using reference TRBV5-8 and TRBJ1-1 for the parts outside the CDR3, the full variable domain is EAGVTQSPTHLIKTRGQQATLRCSPISGHTSVYWYQQALGLGLQFLLWYDEGEERNRGNFPPRFSGRQFPNYSSELNVNALELEDSALYLCAGAIVGSENTEAFFGQGTRLTVV.

The V and J genes are TRBV6-2 or TRBV6-3 and TRBJ2-4, with D hard to call. There are 12 residues in the CDR3. Germline V gene sequence: CDR1 MNHEY, CDR2 SVGEGT. The germline V and J ends were trimmed by 6 bases and 4 bases, with 7 bases remaining between them. CDR3 loop: CASSLRKNIQYF. The CDR3 bases are TGTGCCAGCAGCCTACGGAAAAACATTCAGTACTTC.

The chain has TRBV21-1 and TRBJ2-7; the D call in the table, TRBD1, was not verified against the DNA. TRBV21-1 is flagged as a pseudogene. CDR3 length: 15 residues. The CDR3: CASSQLRQGAREQYF. CDR3 sequence (DNA): TGTGCCAGCAGCCAGTTAAGACAGGGGGCGCGCGAGCAGTACTTC.

The chain is built from TRBV13 and TRBJ2-7, with D hard to call. V was shortened by 3 bases and J by 1 base, with 10 bases between the two germline ends. Per the germline V gene, CDR1 is PRHDT and CDR2 is FYEKMQ (reference sequence). CDR3 length: 14 residues. CDR3 loop: CASSFGGRSYEQYF. The CDR3 DNA follows: TGTGCCAGCAGCTTCGGCGGCAGGTCCTACGAGCAGTACTTC.

J is TRBJ2-7 and V is TRBV7-9; a weak D match, TRBD2 (7 bases). Germline CDR1 SEHNR, CDR2 FQNEAQ (reference sequence). The CDR3 is 13 amino acids. V shed 8 bases and J shed 3 bases, with 14 bases lying between them. The CDR3 reads CASGNGGLYEQYF. The CDR3 DNA sequence: TGTGCCAGCGGTAACGGGGGGCTCTACGAGCAGTACTTC.

The chain has TRBV5-1 and TRBJ2-1; D unresolved. Germline CDR1 reads SGHRS; CDR2 reads YFSETQ. This CDR3 has 15 residues. The germline V and J ends were trimmed by 0 bases and 3 bases, with 10 bases remaining between them. CDR3 nucleotides: TGCGCCAGCAGCTTGGGGGCTAGTATCTACAATGAGCAGTTCTTC. Its protein product is CASSLGASIYNEQFF.

The chain joins TRBV9 to TRBJ2-7, with D perhaps matching TRBD1 or TRBD2 (5 bases each). V was shortened by 4 bases and J by 6 bases, with 26 bases between the two germline ends. Germline CDR1 and CDR2: SGDLS and YYNGEE. This CDR3 is built from 17 residues. In DNA, the CDR3 is TGTGCCAGCAGCCCACCAAGAAGGGGCGGGCTCCCCCCCGAGCAGTACTTC. It specifies CASSPPRRGGLPPEQYF.